This T cell receptor (beta chain) was profiled in a study of CD8+ T cells in alopecia areata. At the level of the study: Dosing with tofacitinib proceeded for 6 to 18 months, followed by 6 months off drug.

The study, taken as a whole, reports: Scalp clonality and expanded CD8+ clones among the top 100 were significantly decreased by tofacitinib. There was only one nonresponder, so it was unclear how baseline CD8+ expansion relates to response. Possibly because of HLA-related factors, TCR sharing was less clear across patients than in mice.

cDNA serving as the sequencing template came from extracted, reverse transcribed RNA. Profiled with immunoSEQ multiplex PCR; TCRdb holds only in-frame clones, not every one. The sample has some 170,000 clones, about 61% seen once; the top ten hold about a sixth. The table lists this clone with a few counts. Its antigen is not known. Per germline, CDR1 LNHDA and CDR2 SQIVND (reference sequence). This CDR3 contains 13 residues. V lost 4 bases and J lost 0, with 6 bases in between. Specified treatment: oral pan-JAK inhibitor, 5-10 mg twice daily. The sample was CD4+ T cells sorted from blood, taken between weeks 55 and 65, from a patient treated with tofacitinib. The rearrangement uses TRBV19 and TRBJ2-5; D is unclear. This clonotype was sampled from a human donor with alopecia areata. The CDR3 DNA reads as TGTGCCAGTAGTAGACTCAACCAAGAGACCCAGTACTTC. The encoded protein is CASSRLNQETQYF. The complete variable domain, with remaining parts taken from reference TRBV19 and TRBJ2-5, reads DGGITQSPKYLFRKEGQNVTLSCEQNLNHDAMYWYRQDPGQGLRLIYYSQIVNDFQKGDIAEGYSVSREKKESFPLTVTSAQKNPTAFYLCASSRLNQETQYFGPGTRLLVL.